Each of the 28 T cell receptor beta chains below was sequenced from the same sample in a study of T cell changes during pregnancy in multiple sclerosis. Only in-frame clones appear in the TCRdb table, and some are missing; sequencing was by immunoSEQ multiplex PCR. The profile shows about 40,000 clones, around 89% of them singletons. Source: CD4+ T cells from peripheral blood mononuclear cells, taken in the first trimester of pregnancy. The receptors stem from a female donor with multiple sclerosis, enrolled in a pregnancy study.

This chain connects TRBV12-2 to TRBJ1-5. TRBV12-2 is reported as a pseudogene. The CDR3 has 16 amino acids. CDR3 sequence reads: CASRLGWRESNQPQHF. The CDR3 region has the DNA TGTGCAAGTCGCTTAGGATGGCGGGAAAGCAATCAGCCCCAGCATTTT.

CDR3 in DNA: TGTGCCAGTAGGGACAGGGTGGGTAGTTCGGGCTATGGCTACACCTTC. It yields the protein CASRDRVGSSGYGYTF. The chain is built from TRBV19 and TRBJ1-2; 8 nucleotides agree with TRBD1. Trimming removed 6 bases from V and 4 bases from J; junction bases left unmatched: 13. Per the germline V gene, CDR1 is LNHDA and CDR2 is SQIVND (reference sequence). The CDR3 covers 16 residues.

This chain joins TRBV5-5 and TRBJ2-2, with 10 bases fitting TRBD1. This CDR3 spans 15 amino acids. With 3 bases clipped from V and 5 bases from J, the junction kept 4 bases outside the gene matches. Germline V gives CDR1 SGHKS, CDR2 YYEKEE (reference sequence). CDR3 sequence: CASSWTGGGTGELFF. The CDR3 DNA is TGTGCCAGCAGCTGGACAGGGGGAGGTACCGGGGAGCTGTTTTTT.

The rearrangement joins TRBV7-9 to TRBJ2-2; the match to TRBD1 covers 11 bases. V lost 6 bases, J lost 4 bases, and 4 bases stayed unmatched. This CDR3 comprises 15 residues. Germline CDR1 is SEHNR and CDR2 is FQNEAQ (reference sequence). The CDR3 sequence: CASRDRGLSTGELFF. In DNA form, the CDR3 reads TGTGCCAGCAGGGACAGGGGGCTTAGCACCGGGGAGCTGTTTTTT.

The chain links TRBV5-1 to TRBJ2-3, with D tentatively TRBD1 (6 bases). This CDR3 comprises 14 residues. Trimming pared 2 bases from V and 2 bases from J, leaving 9 bases between. Germline V CDR1 and CDR2: SGHRS, YFSETQ. The CDR3 here is CASSFGQPTDTQYF. Written as DNA, the CDR3 is TGCGCCAGCAGCTTTGGACAGCCCACAGATACGCAGTATTTT. The entire variable domain, with the rest obtained from reference TRBV5-1 and TRBJ2-3, is as follows: KAGVTQTPRYLIKTRGQQVTLSCSPISGHRSVSWYQQTPGQGLQFLFEYFSETQRNKGNFPGRFSGRQFSNSRSEMNVSTLELGDSALYLCASSFGQPTDTQYFGPGTRLTVL.

The rearrangement uses TRBV6-5 and TRBJ2-5; 9 bases are a match to TRBD2. Looked up from germline, CDR1 is MNHEY and CDR2 is SVGAGI. With V trimmed by 4 bases and J by 2 bases, 5 bases remained unmatched. CDR3 length: 15 amino acids. CDR3 in DNA: TGTGCCAGCAGTTTTAGACTAGCGGATCAAGAGACCCAGTACTTC. Its translation: CASSFRLADQETQYF.

In the case of this clone: Because it lacks the conserved phenylalanine or tryptophan at the end, this CDR3 is likely a read error. No DNA is shown, since the ends of the CDR3 on it are uncertain; the CDR3 is the one TCRdb lists. CDR3 amino acids: CSATPGQSV. J is TRBJ1-4 and V is TRBV20-1; the table's D call TRBD1 went unverified against the DNA. The CDR3 comprises 9 residues, both ends counted. Germline V lookup: CDR1 DFQATT, CDR2 SNEGSKA (reference sequence).

Concerning this clone itself: Other DNA sequences in this sample translate to the same CDR3. The V call is TRBV6-5, the J call TRBJ2-3; tentatively, D is TRBD1 (5 bases). V dropped 0 bases and J dropped 2 bases, with 9 bases sitting between them. Germline CDR1 MNHEY, CDR2 SVGAGI. This CDR3 comprises 15 residues. The CDR3 region is CASSYSGRYTDTQYF. CDR3 DNA sequence: TGTGCCAGCAGTTACTCGGGGCGGTACACAGATACGCAGTATTTT.

The DNA of the CDR3 is TGTGCCAGCGCGGGGGGAAACACCATATATTTT. Encoded protein: CASAGGNTIYF. This chain connects TRBV6-5 to TRBJ1-3; D is undetermined. V shed 8 bases and J shed 4 bases, with 6 bases lying between them. The germline CDR1 and CDR2 sequences are MNHEY and SVGAGI. This CDR3 is built from 11 residues.

The V and J genes are TRBV5-4 and TRBJ2-5; possibly TRBD2 for D (6 bases). V was clipped by 1 base and J by 3 bases, with 10 bases between them. This CDR3 has 14 residues. Germline V gene sequence: CDR1 SGHNT, CDR2 YYREEE (reference sequence). The CDR3: CASSLSWGEETQYF. CDR3 DNA: TGTGCCAGCAGCTTGTCTTGGGGGGAAGAGACCCAGTACTTC.

The chain employs TRBV7-8 and TRBJ2-7; TRBD2 matches 14 bases. In germline, CDR1 is SGHVS, CDR2 FQNEAQ. CDR3 length: 15 amino acids. Trimming removed 6 bases from V and 2 bases from J; junction bases left unmatched: 3. The CDR3 protein is CASRRLAGGPYEQYF. CDR3 bases: TGTGCCAGCAGGCGACTAGCGGGAGGGCCCTACGAGCAGTACTTC. The full variable domain, with the rest looked up from reference TRBV7-8 and TRBJ2-7, is GAGVSQSPRYKVAKRGQDVALRCDPISGHVSLFWYQQALGQGPEFLTYFQNEAQLDKSGLPSDRFFAERPEGSVSTLKIQRTQQEDSAVYLCASRRLAGGPYEQYFGPGTRLTVT.

This chain joins TRBV5-6 and TRBJ1-4, with no clear D. This CDR3 spans 14 amino acids. V was trimmed by 4 bases and J by 11 bases, leaving 18 bases between them. Germline loops: CDR1 SGHDT, CDR2 YYEEEE. CDR3 protein: CASSQGLSRSKLFF. The CDR3, as DNA: TGTGCCAGCAGCCAAGGTCTATCGAGGAGCAAACTGTTTTTT.

The CDR3 bases are TGTGCCAGCAGTGAAGCGGACCAGGGGCACAATGAGCAGTTCTTC. Amino acid sequence: CASSEADQGHNEQFF. V gene TRBV6-1 combines with J gene TRBJ2-1; possible D gene TRBD1, 6 bases. V was pared by 0 bases and J by 5 bases, with 11 bases between. From germline, CDR1 is MNHNS and CDR2 SASEGT. The CDR3 has 15 residues.

This clone was detected only a few times. This chain joins TRBV6-1 and TRBJ1-5, with D possibly TRBD1 on 6 matching bases. The V end lost 3 bases, the J end lost 6 bases, and 12 bases lay between the germline ends. Per germline, CDR1 MNHNS and CDR2 SASEGT. The CDR3 runs 14 residues. The CDR3 nucleotides are TGTGCCAGCAGTGATTACAGGGCGAGTCAGCCCCAGCATTTT. This encodes CASSDYRASQPQHF.

The chain uses TRBV14 and TRBJ2-3; 10 bases line up with TRBD1. Germline V gene sequence: CDR1 SGHDN, CDR2 FVKESK. V gave up 1 base and J gave up 7 bases; unmatched junction bases: 8. The CDR3 length is 16 residues. CDR3 loop: CASSQAWTGGPNTQYF. The CDR3 DNA follows: TGTGCCAGCAGCCAAGCGTGGACAGGGGGTCCAAATACGCAGTATTTT.

This sequence joins TRBV7-3 and TRBJ1-2; TRBD1 might be the D (5 bases). The CDR3 is made up of 14 amino acids. Per the germline V gene, CDR1 is SGHTA and CDR2 is FQGTGA. V lost 5 bases and J lost 2, with 12 bases in between. CDR3 sequence: CASSPDGGNYGYTF. As DNA, the CDR3 is TGTGCCAGCAGCCCAGACGGGGGAAACTATGGCTACACCTTC.

This chain links TRBV4-2 with TRBJ1-4; no clear D gene. CDR3 length equals 16 residues. In germline, CDR1 is LGHNA, CDR2 YNFKEQ. Trimming left V 7 bases short and J 0 bases short, with 15 bases between. The CDR3 nucleotides read TGTGCCAGCACCGAGAGGGAGGCGGCAACTAATGAAAAACTGTTTTTT. This translates into CASTEREAATNEKLFF.

The V and J genes are TRBV10-2 and TRBJ2-5; D gene unclear. Trimming left V 4 bases short and J 1 base short, with 10 bases between. The CDR3 runs to 14 residues. Germline V gene sequence: CDR1 WSHSY, CDR2 SAAADI. The CDR3 DNA sequence: TGCGCCAGCAGTGGCGAGAACGTCCAAGAGACCCAGTACTTC. Translating it yields CASSGENVQETQYF.

V gene TRBV7-6 combines with J gene TRBJ2-3; D remains ambiguous. This CDR3 has 12 residues. Trimming cost V 3 bases and J 4 bases, with 5 bases left between them. Germline CDR1 is SGHVS and CDR2 is FNYEAQ. The CDR3 spells CASSFGSDTQYF. The CDR3 nucleotides are TGTGCCAGCAGCTTCGGGTCAGATACGCAGTATTTT.

V usage is TRBV12-5 and J usage is TRBJ2-2, with D hard to call. This CDR3 region has 13 residues. CDR1 is LGHNT, CDR2 FRNRAP, per germline. V was shortened by 3 bases and J by 4 bases, with 6 bases between the two germline ends. CDR3 DNA: TGTGCTAGTGGTTTATGGGCCACCGGGGAGCTGTTTTTT. Translation gives CASGLWATGELFF.

The chain employs TRBV6-5 and TRBJ1-5; D is perhaps TRBD1 (5 bases). This CDR3 contains 14 residues. Trimming took 2 bases from V and 5 from J, leaving 10 bases between them. Germline V CDR1 and CDR2: MNHEY, SVGAGI. The CDR3 here is CASSYDPTDQPQHF. CDR3 nucleotides: TGTGCCAGCAGTTACGACCCGACAGATCAGCCCCAGCATTTT.

In its sample, this clone was seen a few times. The V call is TRBV30, the J call TRBJ1-2; TRBD1 is a possible D gene (5 bases). Germline CDR1 GTSNPN, CDR2 SVGIG (reference sequence). Trimming pared 1 base from V and 2 bases from J, leaving 11 bases between. The CDR3 is made up of 14 amino acids. CDR3 bases: TGTGCCTGGAGTGCAGGGTTTCCCAACTATGGCTACACCTTC. Translated, it gives CAWSAGFPNYGYTF.

The chain recombines TRBV11-3 with TRBJ1-3; tentative D call: TRBD1 (6 bases). CDR1 SGHNT and CDR2 YENEEA come from the germline V gene. V lost 0 bases to trimming and J lost 0 bases, with 21 bases between them. The CDR3 has 20 residues. CDR3 protein: CASSLDQGGSHGSSGNTIYF. CDR3 DNA sequence: TGTGCCAGCAGCTTAGATCAAGGGGGAAGCCACGGCAGCTCTGGAAACACCATATATTTT. Filled out from reference TRBV11-3 and TRBJ1-3, the complete variable domain reads EAGVVQSPRYKIIEKKQPVAFWCNPISGHNTLYWYLQNLGQGPELLIRYENEEAVDDSQLPKDRFSAERLKGVDSTLKIQPAELGDSAVYLCASSLDQGGSHGSSGNTIYFGEGSWLTVV.

Only a few counts were recorded for this clone. The V call is TRBV6-6, the J call TRBJ1-5; no clear D gene. Germline CDR1 and CDR2: MNHNY and SVGAGI (reference sequence). Trimming left V 8 bases short and J 6 bases short, with 11 bases between. This CDR3 contains 12 residues. The CDR3 reads CASGGFGQPQHF. The DNA of the CDR3 is TGTGCCAGCGGAGGGTTTGGTCAGCCCCAGCATTTT.

CDR3 DNA: TGTGCCAGCAGTTTATTCTTCGGTGCGGCCGGGGAGTCACCCCTCCACTTT. This translates into CASSLFFGAAGESPLHF. This rearrangement joins TRBV27 to TRBJ1-6; D gene uncertain. Germline-derived CDR1 and CDR2 are MNHEY and SMNVEV (reference sequence). V was trimmed by 1 base and J by 10 bases, leaving 20 bases between them. This CDR3 contains 17 residues.

The count of this clone is one. The chain recombines TRBV30 with TRBJ2-1; 7 positions match TRBD2. In germline, CDR1 is GTSNPN, CDR2 SVGIG (reference sequence). This CDR3 contains 14 residues. V gave up 8 bases and J gave up 1 base; unmatched junction bases: 8. CDR3 in DNA: TGTGCCCTTACCGGGGGGAAATCCTACAATGAGCAGTTCTTC. Translation gives CALTGGKSYNEQFF.

The gene calls are TRBV10-3 and TRBJ1-4, with 8 bases fitting TRBD1. J lost 4 bases, V lost 11 bases, and 12 bases had no gene match. Germline assignment: CDR1 ENHRY and CDR2 SYGVKD. The CDR3 extends over 15 amino acids. The CDR3 region has the DNA TGTGCCGTCCGCCAGGGGGCGACACTTAATGAAAAACTGTTTTTT. Its translation is CAVRQGATLNEKLFF.

This chain links TRBV4-2 with TRBJ2-3, with 16 bases lining up with TRBD2. This CDR3 has 17 residues. Germline CDR1 reads LGHNA; CDR2 reads YNFKEQ. V shed 7 bases, J shed 1 base, and the junction held 5 bases outside the gene matches. CDR3 loop: CASTGLAGGLGTDTQYF. The CDR3 DNA reads TGTGCCAGCACGGGACTAGCGGGAGGGTTGGGCACAGATACGCAGTATTTT.